This TCR beta chain was obtained from a study of tumor-infiltrating lymphocytes in primary liver carcinoma. This clonotype has only a few counts. Relative to the germline gene, one junction end is altered; a read error may explain this. The tissue used was unsorted bulk material of about 20-33 mg. RNA and DNA were co-extracted from it with the AllPrep DNA/RNA mini kit. Making TCR beta cDNA involved approximately 530 ng total RNA and a constant-region primer. It was through three nested multiplex PCR rounds of slightly modified ARM-PCR that TCR beta libraries arose. Each CDR3 protein gets one entry after TCRdb re-called the multiplex PCR reads with MiXCR. The top ten clones hold less than 20% of a sample with 30,000 to 40,000 distinct CDR3 sequences, approximately 73% of them seen once. The sequencing input was liver tumor tissue from sampling region 4. As for subset: tumor region T4, right-lateral pole. The TCR comes from a man in his forties with primary liver carcinoma and hepatitis B virus infection.

The DNA for the CDR3 is TGCAGCAAAGGGATTGAGCAATTCTTC. Its protein is CSKGIEQFF. This chain uses TRBV29-1 with TRBJ2-1; D is undetermined. The CDR3 length is 9 residues. Germline V gene sequence: CDR1 SQVTM, CDR2 ANQGSEA.